This T cell receptor beta chain is drawn from a study of T cell changes during pregnancy in multiple sclerosis. The protocol was immunoSEQ multiplex PCR, while the TCRdb copy is restricted to in-frame clones and leaves out a portion. The sample has tens of thousands of clones; roughly 92% are singletons. Trimming at V came to 4 bases and at J to 6 bases, leaving 6 bases not matched to a gene. Germline values: CDR1 SGHNT, CDR2 YYREEE (reference sequence). This CDR3 is 15 amino acids long. The genes are TRBV5-4 and TRBJ2-7, with 14 positions matching TRBD2. Sequenced material: peripheral blood, taken after pregnancy. This sequence originates from a female donor in good health, enrolled as a control in a pregnancy study. DNA for the CDR3: TGTGCCAGCAGCACAAGACTAGCGGGAGGGATCGAGCAGTACTTC. Protein product: CASSTRLAGGIEQYF.